Listed here are 18 T cell receptor beta chains from one sample, sequenced in a study of blood T cell repertoires in COVID-19. The assay was immunoSEQ multiplex PCR, and TCRdb's table has in-frame clones only and misses some. The table shows approximately 210,000 clones, with 75% to 90% occurring only once. The sample was peripheral blood. These receptors were taken from a man aged 25-45 years who had recovered from COVID-19.

The rearrangement uses TRBV4-1 and TRBJ1-1; D possibly corresponds to TRBD1 (6 bases). Germline loops: CDR1 MGHRA, CDR2 YSYEKL. This CDR3 region has 15 residues. V was pared by 4 bases and J by 4 bases, with 16 bases between. The CDR3 nucleotides are TGCGCCAGCAGCCTTACTAATTTAGGGGGCACTGAAGCTTTCTTT. Residues: CASSLTNLGGTEAFF.

CDR3 residues: CASSGQVWETQYF. Written as DNA, the CDR3 is TGTGCCAGCAGTGGGCAGGTGTGGGAGACCCAGTACTTC. V and J are TRBV25-1 and TRBJ2-5, with D hard to call. Germline CDR1 is MGHDK and CDR2 is SYGVNS. This CDR3 spans 13 amino acids. V gave up 4 bases and J gave up 5 bases, with 11 bases separating them.

The gene calls are TRBV6-6 and TRBJ1-2; 8 bases agree with TRBD1. The CDR3 has 15 amino acids. In germline, CDR1 is MNHNY, CDR2 SVGAGI (reference sequence). V gave up 6 bases and J gave up 7 bases; unmatched junction bases: 13. The CDR3 region has the DNA TGTGCCAGCAGCCTCTCCGGCACAGGGGGTCCTGGCTACACCTTC. Amino acids: CASSLSGTGGPGYTF.

The CDR3 region is CASSPQGDYGYTF. For the CDR3, the DNA is TGTGCCAGCAGCCCTCAGGGCGACTATGGCTACACCTTC. J is TRBJ1-2 and V is TRBV27, with D possibly matching TRBD1 (5 bases). This CDR3 has 13 residues. Germline assignment: CDR1 MNHEY and CDR2 SMNVEV (reference sequence). V gave up 6 bases and J gave up 3 bases, with 11 bases separating them.

V and J are TRBV6-5 and TRBJ1-5; D remains ambiguous. The CDR3 spans 10 residues. The V gene lost 4 bases and the J gene lost 8 bases, with 3 bases spanning the gap. Germline CDR1 is MNHEY and CDR2 is SVGAGI. The CDR3 region is CASSSKPQHF. The CDR3 bases are TGTGCCAGCAGTTCTAAGCCCCAGCATTTT.

This clone was seen ten or more times. A junction end diverges from the germline sequence, so it may reflect a read error. The CDR3: CASSLPGGGDTIYF. For the CDR3, the DNA is TGCGCCAGCAGCTTGCCGGGTGGTGGAGACACCATATATTTT. The V gene is TRBV5-1, the J gene TRBJ1-3; D call uncertain. Germline V gene sequence: CDR1 SGHRS, CDR2 YFSETQ. The CDR3 is 14 residues long.

This sequence joins TRBV6-2 or TRBV6-3 and TRBJ1-3, with D maybe TRBD1 (6 bases). CDR1 and CDR2 from the germline V gene are MNHEY and SVGEGT. The ends were cut back, 0 bases at V and 5 bases at J, with 17 bases in the middle. CDR3 length: 17 residues. CDR3 in amino acids: CASSYSWQTGSRNTIYF. The CDR3 DNA follows: TGTGCCAGCAGTTACTCGTGGCAGACAGGCAGCAGAAACACCATATATTTT.

The gene calls are TRBV30 and TRBJ2-3; 7 bases agree with TRBD2. V lost 1 base to trimming and J lost 1 base; unmatched junction nucleotides: 8. CDR3 size: 16 residues. CDR1 is GTSNPN, CDR2 SVGIG, per germline (reference sequence). The CDR3 sequence: CAWSATLAAGTDTQYF. The CDR3 DNA is TGTGCCTGGAGTGCGACGCTAGCGGCCGGCACAGATACGCAGTATTTT.

This clone appeared once. The rearrangement uses TRBV27 and TRBJ1-2, with D maybe TRBD1 (6 bases). Trimming removed 6 bases from V and 1 base from J, with 9 bases in between. The CDR3 loop spans 13 amino acids. Germline CDR1 is MNHEY and CDR2 is SMNVEV (reference sequence). DNA for the CDR3: TGTGCCAGCAGACAACAGGGTAACTATGGCTACACCTTC. Amino acids: CASRQQGNYGYTF.

The chain couples TRBV18 to TRBJ2-7; 9 nucleotides agree with TRBD1. The length of the CDR3 is 15 residues. From germline, CDR1 is KGHSH and CDR2 LQKENI. The V gene end was trimmed by 3 bases and the J gene end by 1 base; junction bases not matched to a gene: 4. CDR3 in amino acids: CASSPSGTGSYEQYF. The CDR3 nucleotides read TGTGCCAGCTCACCGTCCGGGACAGGGTCCTACGAGCAGTACTTC.

The rearrangement joins TRBV7-9 to TRBJ2-2; 7 positions agree with TRBD2. CDR1 and CDR2 (germline): SEHNR, FQNEAQ (reference sequence). The CDR3 runs 16 residues. The V and J ends lost 5 bases and 4 bases, in that order; junction bases with no gene match: 10. As DNA, the CDR3 is TGTGCCAGCAGCCCCACCGGGGGGAGGTTCACCGGGGAGCTGTTTTTT. Encoded protein: CASSPTGGRFTGELFF.

This clone was counted only a few times. V gene TRBV27 combines with J gene TRBJ1-5, with 7 bases that match TRBD1. Germline trimming cut 7 bases from V and 1 base from J; bases unmatched to any gene: 10. The CDR3 is 16 residues long. Germline CDR1 and CDR2: MNHEY and SMNVEV (reference sequence). CDR3: CASKGTDPLSNQPQHF. CDR3 nucleotide sequence: TGTGCCAGCAAGGGGACAGACCCCTTGAGCAATCAGCCCCAGCATTTT.

This clone came up a few times. The chain recombines TRBV2 with TRBJ2-2; D is unclear. Per germline, CDR1 SNHLY and CDR2 FYNNEI. The ends were cut back, 9 bases at V and 2 bases at J, with 13 bases in the middle. The CDR3 runs to 14 residues. The CDR3 loop reads CASSVLGNTGELFF. The CDR3 nucleotides read TGTGCCAGTTCAGTTCTAGGTAACACCGGGGAGCTGTTTTTT.

The chain combines TRBV7-9 with TRBJ1-5; a weak D match, TRBD1 (6 bases). Germline V CDR1 and CDR2: SEHNR, FQNEAQ (reference sequence). Trimming pared 5 bases from V and 11 bases from J, leaving 19 bases between. This CDR3 is built from 14 residues. CDR3 loop: CASSLGTGSSSQHF. The CDR3 DNA follows: TGTGCCAGCAGCCTGGGAACAGGGTCCTCCTCCCAGCATTTT.

This chain links TRBV6-6 with TRBJ2-7; D is ambiguous. This CDR3 is 12 amino acids long. Trimming stripped 2 bases from V and 3 bases from J, with 5 bases between. CDR1 and CDR2 (germline): MNHNY, SVGAGI (reference sequence). The CDR3 bases are TGTGCCAGCAGTTACCGCAGCTACGAGCAGTACTTC. Residues: CASSYRSYEQYF.

V usage is TRBV10-1 and J usage is TRBJ2-2; TRBD2 matches at 7 bases. The ends lost 7 bases at V and 1 base at J; junction bases unmatched: 3. Germline values: CDR1 WNHNN, CDR2 SYGVQD (reference sequence). The CDR3 totals 14 residues. CDR3 protein: CASKPSGNTGELFF. In DNA, the CDR3 is TGCGCCAGCAAGCCTAGCGGGAACACCGGGGAGCTGTTTTTT.

This chain uses TRBV9 with TRBJ2-7; TRBD2 agrees at 8 bases. Germline trimming cut 2 bases from V and 3 bases from J; bases unmatched to any gene: 7. This CDR3 comprises 15 residues. CDR1 is SGDLS, CDR2 YYNGEE, per germline. CDR3 residues: CASSVGSGGGYEQYF. CDR3 nucleotide sequence: TGTGCCAGCAGCGTCGGCAGCGGGGGAGGCTACGAGCAGTACTTC.

This chain uses TRBV11-2 with TRBJ1-2; TRBD1 aligns across 9 bases. V lost 5 bases and J lost 9; bases outside the gene matches: 10. In germline, CDR1 is SGHAT, CDR2 FQNNGV. This CDR3 spans 14 amino acids. In nucleotides, the CDR3 is TGTGCCAGCAGCCCCACTATACAGGGGGCAAGCTACACCTTC. Its protein is CASSPTIQGASYTF.